Included here is one T cell receptor (beta chain) sequence, with context. Time point defined: patch test 3, about 24 weeks after DPC sensitization. Treatment in this sample: therapeutic diphenylcyclopropenone sensitization with weekly scalp DPC. The data stem from a study of human T cells and chemical hapten exposure. MiXCR was run by TCRdb on the RACE reads, yielding one entry per CDR3 protein. Among just over 70,000 distinct CDR3 sequences listed, 11% were seen once. The CDR3 is 15 residues long. The V gene end was trimmed by 6 bases and the J gene end by 8 bases; junction bases not matched to a gene: 10. Germline V lookup: CDR1 MRHNA, CDR2 SNTAGT.

The material was whole blood, obtained in connection with sensitization to the hapten diphenylcyclopropenone (DPC). V is TRBV6-4 and J is TRBJ2-1; 10 positions match TRBD1. This receptor was taken from a woman aged 45-65 years with alopecia areata. Some clones in this sample may be carry-over from other donors' samples. This chain's CDR3 is CASSPGQGRLDEQFF. The CDR3 nucleotides are TGTGCCAGCAGCCCGGGACAGGGGCGGTTGGATGAGCAGTTCTTC.